This paragraph reports one T cell receptor (beta chain). Its antigen is still unknown. This CDR3 has 17 residues. Germline lookup yields CDR1 SQVTM and CDR2 ANQGSEA. Trimming took 0 bases from V and 2 from J; bases not matched to a gene: 11. TCRdb redid the calling of the reads with MiXCR, one entry per CDR3 protein. Of 290,000 or so distinct CDR3 sequences in the sample, about 9.1% were seen once. This record belongs to a study of T cell repertoires in cytomegalovirus infection. Study information: TCR beta signatures that were public indicated CMV infection and matching HLA type.

Study-level results: Public TCR beta family frequency separated CMV-and-HLA carriers, including in an independent cohort. HLA-C-restricted CMV-specific TCR beta clonotypes prevailed in the ex vivo response.

The clonotype was recovered from a human donor in good health (CMV status not recorded). Some clones in this sample may be carry-over from other donors' samples. J is TRBJ2-3 and V is TRBV29-1; 7 bases are shared with TRBD1. Sequencing input: PBMCs. The CDR3 here is CSVEDSGQGVITDTQYF. The DNA for the CDR3 is TGCAGCGTTGAAGATTCGGGTCAGGGGGTGATCACAGATACGCAGTATTTT.